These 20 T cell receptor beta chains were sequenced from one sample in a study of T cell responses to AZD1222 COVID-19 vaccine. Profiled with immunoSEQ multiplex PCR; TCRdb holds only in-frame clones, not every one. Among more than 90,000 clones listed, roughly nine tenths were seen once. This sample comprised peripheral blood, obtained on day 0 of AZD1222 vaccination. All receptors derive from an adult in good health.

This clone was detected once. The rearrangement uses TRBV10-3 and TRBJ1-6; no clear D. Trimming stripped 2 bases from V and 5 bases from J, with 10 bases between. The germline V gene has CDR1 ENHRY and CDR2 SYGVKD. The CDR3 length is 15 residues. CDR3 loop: CAISERAENNSPLHF. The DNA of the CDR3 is TGTGCCATCAGTGAGAGGGCAGAGAATAATTCACCCCTCCACTTT.

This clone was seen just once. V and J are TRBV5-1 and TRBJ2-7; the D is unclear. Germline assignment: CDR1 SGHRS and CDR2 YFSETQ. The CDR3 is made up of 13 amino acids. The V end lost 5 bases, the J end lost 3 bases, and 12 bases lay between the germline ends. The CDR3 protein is CASREPQNYEQYF. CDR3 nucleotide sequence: TGCGCCAGCAGGGAACCGCAGAACTACGAGCAGTACTTC.

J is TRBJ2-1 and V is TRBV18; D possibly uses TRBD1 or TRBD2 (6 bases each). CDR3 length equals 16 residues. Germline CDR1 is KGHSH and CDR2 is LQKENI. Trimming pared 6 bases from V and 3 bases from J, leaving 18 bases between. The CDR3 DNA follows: TGTGCCAGCTCCCTTTCGAGGAGGGGGGACTACAATGAGCAGTTCTTC. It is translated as CASSLSRRGDYNEQFF.

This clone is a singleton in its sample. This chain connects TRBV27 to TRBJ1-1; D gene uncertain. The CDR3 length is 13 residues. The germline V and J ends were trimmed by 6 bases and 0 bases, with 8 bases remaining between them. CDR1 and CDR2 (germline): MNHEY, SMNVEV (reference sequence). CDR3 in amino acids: CASRDYVNTEAFF. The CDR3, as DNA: TGTGCCAGCAGGGACTACGTGAACACTGAAGCTTTCTTT.

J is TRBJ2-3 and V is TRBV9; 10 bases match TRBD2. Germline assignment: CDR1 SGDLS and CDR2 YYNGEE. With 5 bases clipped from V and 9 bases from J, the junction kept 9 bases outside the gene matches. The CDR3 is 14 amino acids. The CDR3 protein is CASRKSGRAVTQYF. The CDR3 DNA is TGTGCCAGCAGGAAGAGCGGGAGGGCCGTGACGCAGTATTTT.

The CDR3 is CASSTRTSGSFIIRDNEQFF. The CDR3 coding sequence is TGTGCCAGTAGTACCCGGACTAGCGGGAGTTTTATTATCAGGGACAATGAGCAGTTCTTC. The chain employs TRBV19 and TRBJ2-1; 13 nucleotides match TRBD2. Germline CDR1 is LNHDA and CDR2 is SQIVND (reference sequence). The CDR3 length is 20 residues. With 4 bases clipped from V and 5 bases from J, the junction kept 17 bases outside the gene matches.

This chain's CDR3 is CASSTNQPQHF. Written as DNA, the CDR3 is TGTGCCAGCAGTACAAATCAGCCCCAGCATTTT. The chain links TRBV28 to TRBJ1-5; no definite D call. Germline assignment: CDR1 MDHEN and CDR2 SYDVKM. With 5 bases removed from V and 4 bases from J, the gap between germline ends came to 3 bases. CDR3 size: 11 residues.

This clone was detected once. Here the CDR3 DNA reads TGTGCCAGCAGCCAAGACAGAGGCTACACCTTC. Protein sequence: CASSQDRGYTF. The chain links TRBV3-1 (or the pseudogene TRBV3-2) to TRBJ1-2; D unresolved. The V gene lost 0 bases and the J gene lost 8 bases, with 4 bases spanning the gap. This CDR3 spans 11 amino acids. Germline V gene lookup returns CDR1 LGHDT and CDR2 YNNKEL (reference sequence).

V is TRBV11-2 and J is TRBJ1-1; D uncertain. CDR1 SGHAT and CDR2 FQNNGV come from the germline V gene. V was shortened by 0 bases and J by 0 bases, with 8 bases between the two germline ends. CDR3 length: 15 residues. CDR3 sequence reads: CASSLERRLNTEAFF. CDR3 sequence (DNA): TGTGCCAGCAGCTTAGAGAGGCGACTGAACACTGAAGCTTTCTTT. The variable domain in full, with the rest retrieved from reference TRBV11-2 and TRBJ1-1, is EAGVAQSPRYKIIEKRQSVAFWCNPISGHATLYWYQQILGQGPKLLIQFQNNGVVDDSQLPKDRFSAERLKGVDSTLKIQPAKLEDSAVYLCASSLERRLNTEAFFGQGTRLTVV.

This chain's CDR3 is CSVEDLAPDTQYF. CDR3 nucleotides: TGCAGCGTTGAAGATCTGGCCCCAGATACGCAGTATTTT. The chain employs TRBV29-1 and TRBJ2-3; D is uncertain. CDR3 length equals 13 residues. V dropped 0 bases and J dropped 4 bases, with 8 bases sitting between them. Germline V gene lookup returns CDR1 SQVTM and CDR2 ANQGSEA.

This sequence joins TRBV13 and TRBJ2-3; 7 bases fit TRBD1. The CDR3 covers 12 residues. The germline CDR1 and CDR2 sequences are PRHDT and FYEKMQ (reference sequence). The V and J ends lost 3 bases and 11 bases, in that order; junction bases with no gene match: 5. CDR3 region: CASSLGQWVQYF. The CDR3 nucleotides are TGTGCCAGCAGCTTGGGACAGTGGGTGCAGTATTTT.

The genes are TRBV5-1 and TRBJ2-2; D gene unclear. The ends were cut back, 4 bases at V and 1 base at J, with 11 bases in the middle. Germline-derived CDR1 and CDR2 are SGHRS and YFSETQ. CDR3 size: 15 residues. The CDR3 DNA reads TGCGCCAGCAGCGAAGAACAGCAGAACACCGGGGAGCTGTTTTTT. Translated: CASSEEQQNTGELFF.

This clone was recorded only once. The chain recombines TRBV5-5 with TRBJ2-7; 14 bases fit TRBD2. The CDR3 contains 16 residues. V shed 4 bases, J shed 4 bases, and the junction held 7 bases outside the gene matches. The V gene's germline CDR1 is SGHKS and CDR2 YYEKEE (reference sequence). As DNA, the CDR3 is TGTGCCAGCAGCCTGGGACTAGCGGGAGTTGTGTACGAGCAGTACTTC. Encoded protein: CASSLGLAGVVYEQYF. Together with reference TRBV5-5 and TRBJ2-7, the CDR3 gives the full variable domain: DAGVTQSPTHLIKTRGQQVTLRCSPISGHKSVSWYQQVLGQGPQFIFQYYEKEERGRGNFPDRFSARQFPNYSSELNVNALLLGDSALYLCASSLGLAGVVYEQYFGPGTRLTVT.

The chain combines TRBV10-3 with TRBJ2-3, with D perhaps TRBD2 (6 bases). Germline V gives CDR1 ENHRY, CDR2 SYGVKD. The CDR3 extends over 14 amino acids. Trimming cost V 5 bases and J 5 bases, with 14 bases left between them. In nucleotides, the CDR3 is TGTGCCATCAGTACGACGGGAGTTGAAGATACGCAGTATTTT. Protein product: CAISTTGVEDTQYF.

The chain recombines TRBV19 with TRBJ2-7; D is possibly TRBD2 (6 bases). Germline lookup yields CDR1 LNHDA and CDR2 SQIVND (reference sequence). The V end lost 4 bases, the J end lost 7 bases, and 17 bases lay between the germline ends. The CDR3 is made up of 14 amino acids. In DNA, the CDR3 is TGTGCCAGTAGTACCAGCGGGCCCGGCTCGGAGCAGTACTTC. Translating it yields CASSTSGPGSEQYF.

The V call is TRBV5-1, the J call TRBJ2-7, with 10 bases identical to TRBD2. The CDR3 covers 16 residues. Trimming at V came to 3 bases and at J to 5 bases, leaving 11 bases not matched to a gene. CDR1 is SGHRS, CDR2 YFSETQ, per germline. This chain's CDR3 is CASSSETLAGVDEQYF. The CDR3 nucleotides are TGCGCCAGCAGCTCGGAAACTCTAGCGGGAGTCGACGAGCAGTACTTC.

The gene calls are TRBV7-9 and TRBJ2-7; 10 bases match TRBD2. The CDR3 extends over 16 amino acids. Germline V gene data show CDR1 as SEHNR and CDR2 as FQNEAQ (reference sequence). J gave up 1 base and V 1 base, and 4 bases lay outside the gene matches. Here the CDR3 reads CASSLGTSGFSYEQYF. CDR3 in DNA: TGTGCCAGCAGCTTAGGGACTAGCGGTTTTTCCTACGAGCAGTACTTC.

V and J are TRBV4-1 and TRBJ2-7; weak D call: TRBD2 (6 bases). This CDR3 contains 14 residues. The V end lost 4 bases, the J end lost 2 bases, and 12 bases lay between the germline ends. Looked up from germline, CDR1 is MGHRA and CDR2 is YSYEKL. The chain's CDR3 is CASSPKEGTYEQYF. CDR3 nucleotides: TGCGCCAGCAGCCCGAAGGAGGGGACCTACGAGCAGTACTTC.

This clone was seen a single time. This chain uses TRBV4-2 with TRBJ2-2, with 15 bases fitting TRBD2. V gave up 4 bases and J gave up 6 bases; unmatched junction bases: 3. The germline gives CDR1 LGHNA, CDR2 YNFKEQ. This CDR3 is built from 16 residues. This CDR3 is CASSPGLAGGPGELFF. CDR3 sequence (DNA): TGTGCCAGCAGCCCCGGACTAGCGGGAGGGCCCGGGGAGCTGTTTTTT.

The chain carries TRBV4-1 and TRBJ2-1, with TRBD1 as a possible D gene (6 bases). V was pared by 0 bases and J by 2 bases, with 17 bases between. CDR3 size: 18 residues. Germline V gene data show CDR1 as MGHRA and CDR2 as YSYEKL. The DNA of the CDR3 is TGCGCCAGCAGCCAAGACGGGTTGGGGACACTAACCTACAATGAGCAGTTCTTC. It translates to CASSQDGLGTLTYNEQFF.